Listed below are T cell receptor beta chains from one sample, sequenced in a study of blood T cell repertoires in COVID-19. The data were produced by immunoSEQ multiplex PCR, yet TCRdb's version contains in-frame clones alone and is incomplete. The top ten hold 1.1% of the sample, which has hundreds of thousands of clones, 85% to 90% seen once. Sequencing input: PBMCs or T cells enriched from blood (not recorded which). The receptors were sampled from a man aged 25-40 years who had recovered from COVID-19. Each CDR3 is given with its conserved first and last residue. The D gene is left open where the match is weak. Size tells how often a clone was seen (once, few, many) or the class of an expanded clone, and some rows leave it out.

V gene: TRBV27; clone size: NA; D gene: NA; J gene: TRBJ2-2; CDR3 DNA: TGTGCCAGCAGTTATGACAACCGTGGCACCGGGGAGCTGTTTTTT; CDR3 protein: CASSYDNRGTGELFF
V gene: TRBV5-4; clone size: few; D gene: TRBD1; J gene: TRBJ1-1; CDR3 DNA: TGTGCCAGCAGTACCCAACAGGGGGTGTCCACTGAAGCTTTCTTT; CDR3 protein: CASSTQQGVSTEAFF
V gene: TRBV27; clone size: NA; D gene: TRBD2; J gene: TRBJ2-1; CDR3 DNA: TGTGCCAGCAGTTTAAGGGGCCTGACTAGCGGGCTTTACAATGAGCAGTTCTTC; CDR3 protein: CASSLRGLTSGLYNEQFF
V gene: TRBV9; clone size: NA; D gene: NA; J gene: TRBJ2-1; CDR3 DNA: TGTGCCAGCAGCGTAATAGCGGCGCTGGCCAATGAGCAGTTCTTC; CDR3 protein: CASSVIAALANEQFF
V gene: TRBV27; clone size: NA; D gene: TRBD1; J gene: TRBJ2-2; CDR3 DNA: TGTGCCAGCAGTTTAGGGACAGTGCCTGGGGGGGAGCTGTTTTTT; CDR3 protein: CASSLGTVPGGELFF
V gene: TRBV19; clone size: NA; D gene: TRBD1; J gene: TRBJ1-2; CDR3 DNA: TGTGCCAGTAGTATACAGGGGGACAGAAGCTATGGCTACACCTTC; CDR3 protein: CASSIQGDRSYGYTF
V gene: TRBV11-2; clone size: NA; D gene: NA; J gene: TRBJ2-3; CDR3 DNA: TGTGCCAGCAGCTTCGGGAACGACCTCACAGATACGCAGTATTTT; CDR3 protein: CASSFGNDLTDTQYF
V gene: TRBV3-1/TRBV3-2; clone size: NA; D gene: TRBD2; J gene: TRBJ2-1; CDR3 DNA: TGTGCCAGCAGCCCGACTAGCGGGAGTTTCTATGAGCAGTTCTTC; CDR3 protein: CASSPTSGSFYEQFF
V gene: TRBV7-8; clone size: NA; D gene: TRBD2; J gene: TRBJ2-2; CDR3 DNA: TGTGCCAGCAGCTCTAGGCGCCCGGGACTAGCGGGAATAACCGGGGAGCTGTTTTTT; CDR3 protein: CASSSRRPGLAGITGELFF
V gene: TRBV7-2; clone size: NA; D gene: TRBD2; J gene: TRBJ2-7; CDR3 DNA: TGTGCCAGCAGGTCCGGGACTATGAGCTCCTACGAGCAGTACTTC; CDR3 protein: CASRSGTMSSYEQYF
V gene: TRBV19; clone size: NA; D gene: TRBD1; J gene: TRBJ2-2; CDR3 DNA: TGTGCCAGTAGGCCTCCGGGACAGAAGAACACCGGGGAGCTGTTTTTT; CDR3 protein: CASRPPGQKNTGELFF
V gene: TRBV13; clone size: once; D gene: TRBD2; J gene: TRBJ2-1; CDR3 DNA: TGTGCCAGCAGCCGCCAAGCGGGAGGGAGGCTCTTC; CDR3 protein: CASSRQAGGRLF
V gene: TRBV6-1; clone size: NA; D gene: TRBD1; J gene: TRBJ1-4; CDR3 DNA: TGTGCCAGCAGTGGAGGGACAGGGGGCGAGGAAAAACTGTTTTTT; CDR3 protein: CASSGGTGGEEKLFF
V gene: TRBV6-5; clone size: NA; D gene: NA; J gene: TRBJ2-7; CDR3 DNA: TGTGCCAGCAGTTACTCGATGGACTTAGCCTACGAGCAGTACTTC; CDR3 protein: CASSYSMDLAYEQYF
V gene: TRBV7-9; clone size: NA; D gene: TRBD2; J gene: TRBJ2-3; CDR3 DNA: TGTGCCAGCGGTCTAGCGGGTAGCACAGATACGCAGTATTTT; CDR3 protein: CASGLAGSTDTQYF
V gene: TRBV28; clone size: NA; D gene: TRBD2; J gene: TRBJ2-7; CDR3 DNA: TGTGCCAGCAGCCTCCCGGCTAGCGGGGCCTACGAGCAGTACTTC; CDR3 protein: CASSLPASGAYEQYF
V gene: TRBV27; clone size: NA; D gene: NA; J gene: TRBJ1-6; CDR3 DNA: TGTGCCAGCAGCCCTTTCTCGGATGCGGTCTTAGCTTCACCCCTCCACTTT; CDR3 protein: CASSPFSDAVLASPLHF
V gene: TRBV4-1; clone size: once; D gene: TRBD1; J gene: TRBJ1-2; CDR3 DNA: TGCGCCAGCAGCCTGGACAGGGACACCTATTATGGCTACACCTTC; CDR3 protein: CASSLDRDTYYGYTF
V gene: TRBV27; clone size: NA; D gene: NA; J gene: TRBJ1-4; CDR3 DNA: TGTGCCAGCAGTTTAGGGCAGCAAAATGAAAAACTGTTTTTT; CDR3 protein: CASSLGQQNEKLFF
V gene: TRBV2; clone size: NA; D gene: TRBD1; J gene: TRBJ1-5; CDR3 DNA: TGTGCCAGCAGTCTACAGGGGATCAGCAATCAGCCCCAGCATTTT; CDR3 protein: CASSLQGISNQPQHF
V gene: TRBV10-1; clone size: NA; D gene: TRBD2; J gene: TRBJ2-1; CDR3 DNA: TGCGCCAGCAGTGATAGCGGGCACTCCTACAATGAGCAGTTCTTC; CDR3 protein: CASSDSGHSYNEQFF
V gene: TRBV27; clone size: NA; D gene: NA; J gene: TRBJ1-5; CDR3 DNA: TGTGCCAGCAGGTTAACAGCCAATCAGCCCCAGCATTTT; CDR3 protein: CASRLTANQPQHF
V gene: TRBV28; clone size: NA; D gene: NA; J gene: TRBJ1-6; CDR3 DNA: TGTGCCAGCAGTTTGAGTCCGGAGTATAATTCACCCCTCCACTTT; CDR3 protein: CASSLSPEYNSPLHF
V gene: TRBV18; clone size: few; D gene: NA; J gene: TRBJ2-1; CDR3 DNA: TGTGCCAGCTCACCAGCCGTTGGGGGGGCCGGAAACTACAATGAGCAGTTCTTC; CDR3 protein: CASSPAVGGAGNYNEQFF
V gene: TRBV7-9; clone size: NA; D gene: TRBD1; J gene: TRBJ2-2; CDR3 DNA: TGTGCCAGCAGTCCTACCACAGGGGGCCCCGGGGAGCTGTTTTTT; CDR3 protein: CASSPTTGGPGELFF
V gene: TRBV25-1; clone size: NA; D gene: TRBD2; J gene: TRBJ2-7; CDR3 DNA: TGTGCCAGCAGTACGCGCGGGAGGACCTACGAGCAGTACTTC; CDR3 protein: CASSTRGRTYEQYF
V gene: TRBV9; clone size: NA; D gene: TRBD1; J gene: TRBJ2-7; CDR3 DNA: TGTGCCAGCAGCCTGGGACAGGGGTTCGACGAGCAGTACTTC; CDR3 protein: CASSLGQGFDEQYF
V gene: TRBV5-4; clone size: NA; D gene: NA; J gene: TRBJ2-5; CDR3 DNA: TGTGCCAGCAGCCCAGGCGGTCAGGGCGGAGTAGAGACCCAGTACTTC; CDR3 protein: CASSPGGQGGVETQYF
V gene: TRBV3-1/TRBV3-2; clone size: NA; D gene: TRBD1; J gene: TRBJ1-2; CDR3 DNA: TGTGCCAGCACACAACTACAGGGGGCGGGTGGTGGCTACACCTTC; CDR3 protein: CASTQLQGAGGGYTF
V gene: TRBV6-4; clone size: NA; D gene: NA; J gene: TRBJ1-6; CDR3 DNA: TGTGCCAGCAGTCCAGGGGACAATTCACCCCTCCACTTT; CDR3 protein: CASSPGDNSPLHF
V gene: TRBV2; clone size: many; D gene: TRBD2; J gene: TRBJ2-1; CDR3 DNA: TGTGCCAGCAGTGAACGACTAGCGGCCTACAATGAGCAGTTCTTC; CDR3 protein: CASSERLAAYNEQFF
V gene: TRBV11-2; clone size: NA; D gene: NA; J gene: TRBJ2-1; CDR3 DNA: TGTGCCAGCAGCTTAGGTGGTAGCGTCGAAGAGCAGTTCTTC; CDR3 protein: CASSLGGSVEEQFF
V gene: TRBV7-9; clone size: NA; D gene: TRBD1; J gene: TRBJ1-1; CDR3 DNA: TGTGCCAGCAGCTATGGGACAGAGAACACTGAAGCTTTCTTT; CDR3 protein: CASSYGTENTEAFF
V gene: TRBV5-4; clone size: NA; D gene: TRBD2; J gene: TRBJ2-5; CDR3 DNA: TGTGCCAGCAGCCCCTGGGGGACTAGCGGAGAGACCCAGTACTTC; CDR3 protein: CASSPWGTSGETQYF
V gene: TRBV28; clone size: NA; D gene: NA; J gene: TRBJ1-1; CDR3 DNA: TGTGCCAGCAGTCGGACAGTCAAGGGCAAGACTGAAGCTTTCTTT; CDR3 protein: CASSRTVKGKTEAFF
V gene: TRBV11-3; clone size: NA; D gene: NA; J gene: TRBJ2-5; CDR3 DNA: TGTGCCAGCAGCTTAGGGAATGGTGGGGCACGGGAGACCCAGTACTTC; CDR3 protein: CASSLGNGGARETQYF
V gene: TRBV28; clone size: NA; D gene: TRBD1; J gene: TRBJ1-5; CDR3 DNA: TGTGCCAGCAGCCCTGGGACAGGAAGTTACTTGTATAGCAATCAGCCCCAGCATTTT; CDR3 protein: CASSPGTGSYLYSNQPQHF
V gene: TRBV5-6; clone size: once; D gene: TRBD1; J gene: TRBJ2-2; CDR3 DNA: TGTGCCAGCAGAAACGGACAGGGGGCGAAGACCGGGGAGCTGTTTTTT; CDR3 protein: CASRNGQGAKTGELFF
V gene: TRBV18; clone size: NA; D gene: NA; J gene: TRBJ1-1; CDR3 DNA: TGTGCCAGCTCTCTACAGGAGAACACTGAAGCTTTCTTT; CDR3 protein: CASSLQENTEAFF